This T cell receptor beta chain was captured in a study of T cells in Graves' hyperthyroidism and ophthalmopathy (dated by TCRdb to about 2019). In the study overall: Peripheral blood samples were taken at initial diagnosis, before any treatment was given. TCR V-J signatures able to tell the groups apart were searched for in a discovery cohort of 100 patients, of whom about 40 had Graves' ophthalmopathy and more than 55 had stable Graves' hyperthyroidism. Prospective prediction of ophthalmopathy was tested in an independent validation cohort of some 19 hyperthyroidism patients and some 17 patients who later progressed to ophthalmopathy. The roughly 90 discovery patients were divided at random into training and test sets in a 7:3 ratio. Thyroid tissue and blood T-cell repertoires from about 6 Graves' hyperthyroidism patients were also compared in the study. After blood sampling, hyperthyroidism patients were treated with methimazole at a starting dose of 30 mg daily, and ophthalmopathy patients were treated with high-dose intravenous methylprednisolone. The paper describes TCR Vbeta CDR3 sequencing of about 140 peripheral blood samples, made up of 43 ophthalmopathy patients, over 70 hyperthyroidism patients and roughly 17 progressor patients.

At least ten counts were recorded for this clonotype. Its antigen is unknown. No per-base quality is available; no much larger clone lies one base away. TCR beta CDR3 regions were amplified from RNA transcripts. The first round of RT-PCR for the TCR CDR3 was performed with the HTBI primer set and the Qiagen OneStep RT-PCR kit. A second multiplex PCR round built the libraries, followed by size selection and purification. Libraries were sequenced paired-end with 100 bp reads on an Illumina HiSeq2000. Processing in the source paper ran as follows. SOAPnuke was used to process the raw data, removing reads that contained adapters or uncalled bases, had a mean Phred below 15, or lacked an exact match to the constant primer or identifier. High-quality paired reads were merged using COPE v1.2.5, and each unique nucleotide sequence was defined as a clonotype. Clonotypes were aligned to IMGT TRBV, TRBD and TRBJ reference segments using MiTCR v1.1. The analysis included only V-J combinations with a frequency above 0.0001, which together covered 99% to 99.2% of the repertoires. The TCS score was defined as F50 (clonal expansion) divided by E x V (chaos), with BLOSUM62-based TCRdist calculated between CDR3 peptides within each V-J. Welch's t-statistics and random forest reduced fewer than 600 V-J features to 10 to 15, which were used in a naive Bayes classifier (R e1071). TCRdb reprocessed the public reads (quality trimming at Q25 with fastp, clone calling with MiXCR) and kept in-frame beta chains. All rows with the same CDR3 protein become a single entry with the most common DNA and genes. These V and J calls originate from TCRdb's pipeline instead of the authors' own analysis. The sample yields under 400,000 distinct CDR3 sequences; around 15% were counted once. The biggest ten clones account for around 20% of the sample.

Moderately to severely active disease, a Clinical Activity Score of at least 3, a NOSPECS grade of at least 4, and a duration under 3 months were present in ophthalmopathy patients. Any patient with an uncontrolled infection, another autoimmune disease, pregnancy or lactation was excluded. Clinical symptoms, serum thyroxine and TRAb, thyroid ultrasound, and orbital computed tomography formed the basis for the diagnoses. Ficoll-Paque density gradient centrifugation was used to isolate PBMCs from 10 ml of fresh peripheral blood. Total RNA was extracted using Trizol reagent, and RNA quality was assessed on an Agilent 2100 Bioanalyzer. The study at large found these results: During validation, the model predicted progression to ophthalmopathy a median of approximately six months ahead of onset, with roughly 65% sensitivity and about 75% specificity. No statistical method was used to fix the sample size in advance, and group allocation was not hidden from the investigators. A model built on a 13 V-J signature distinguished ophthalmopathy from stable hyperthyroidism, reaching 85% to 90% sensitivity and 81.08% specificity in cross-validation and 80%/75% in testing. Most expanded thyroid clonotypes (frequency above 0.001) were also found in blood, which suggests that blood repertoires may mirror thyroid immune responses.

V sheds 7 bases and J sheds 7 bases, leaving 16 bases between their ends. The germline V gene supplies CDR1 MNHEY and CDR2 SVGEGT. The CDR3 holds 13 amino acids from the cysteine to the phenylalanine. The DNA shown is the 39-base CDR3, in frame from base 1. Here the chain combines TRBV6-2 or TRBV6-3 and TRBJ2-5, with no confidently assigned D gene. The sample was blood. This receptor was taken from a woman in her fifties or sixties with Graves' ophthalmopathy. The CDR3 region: CASTPVNLGTQYF. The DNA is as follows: TGTGCCAGCACTCCGGTGAACCTGGGGACCCAGTACTTC.